Listed below are T cell receptor beta chains from one sample, sequenced in a study of T cell repertoires in cytomegalovirus infection. TCRdb reprocessed the reads via MiXCR and lists one record per CDR3 protein. The data contain around 530,000 distinct CDR3 sequences, about 15% of them singletons. Material for sequencing was CD8+ T cells from PBMCs. Receptors originate from a human donor in good health (CMV status not recorded). Some clones in this sample may be carry-over from other donors' samples. Both conserved end residues are part of each CDR3. D genes are given only for firm matches. Only part of the rows carry a size: once, few, many, or a class if the clone is expanded.

>.|TRBJ2-1|TRBV4-1|.
CASSQYSGTTNEQFF
TGCGCCAGCAGCCAATATTCTGGTACAACCAATGAGCAGTTCTTC
>many|TRBJ2-7|TRBV7-8|.
CASSPPGRAVYEQYF
TGTGCCAGCAGCCCCCCGGGACGGGCTGTCTACGAGCAGTACTTC
>many|TRBJ1-6|TRBV4-1|.
CASSQGRRDNSPLHF
TGCGCCAGCAGCCAGGGTCGACGGGATAATTCACCCCTCCACTTT
>few|TRBJ1-1|TRBV30|.
CAWSNVRAGIVEAFF
TGTGCCTGGAGTAACGTACGGGCAGGGATCGTTGAAGCTTTCTTT
>many|TRBJ1-1|TRBV4-1|.
CASSQDGNTEAFF
TGCGCCAGCAGCCAAGACGGGAACACTGAAGCTTTCTTT
>many|TRBJ2-2|TRBV28|.
CASSLASNTGELFF
TGTGCCAGCAGTTTAGCTAGTAACACCGGGGAGCTGTTTTTT
>.|TRBJ2-7|TRBV27|.
CASRYQHKGYEQYF
TGTGCCAGCCGCTACCAGCATAAAGGCTACGAGCAGTACTTC
>many|TRBJ1-1|TRBV9|.
CASSVDGNTEAFF
TGTGCCAGTAGTGTGGACGGGAACACTGAAGCTTTCTTT
>many|TRBJ2-1|TRBV4-1|.
CASSPWGGGNSNEQFF
TGCGCCAGCAGCCCTTGGGGGGGCGGGAACTCCAATGAGCAGTTCTTC
>.|TRBJ2-3|TRBV24-1|TRBD2
CATQDWDYTDTQYF
TGTGCCACCCAAGACTGGGACTACACAGATACGCAGTATTTT
>.|TRBJ2-2|TRBV25-1|.
CASVKANTGELFF
TGTGCCAGTGTAAAGGCAAACACCGGGGAGCTGTTTTTT
>many|TRBJ2-5|TRBV15|.
CATSRVQKHPIQETQYF
TGTGCCACCAGCAGAGTCCAGAAGCATCCAATTCAAGAGACCCAGTACTTC
>many|TRBJ2-1|TRBV5-6|.
CASSLVRSIEYNEQFF
TGTGCCAGCAGCTTGGTGCGTAGCATTGAATACAATGAGCAGTTCTTC
>.|TRBJ1-1|TRBV29-1|TRBD1
CSVESWVDRATEAFF
TGCAGCGTTGAATCGTGGGTGGACAGGGCGACTGAAGCTTTCTTT
>.|TRBJ1-4|TRBV6-6|TRBD1
CASTAGQINEKLFF
TGTGCCAGCACCGCGGGACAGATTAATGAAAAACTGTTTTTT
>few|TRBJ2-4|TRBV5-1|TRBD2
CASSPRTSGRANIQYF
TGCGCCAGCAGCCCCCGGACTAGCGGGAGGGCCAACATTCAGTACTTC
>.|TRBJ2-7|TRBV5-3|TRBD1
CASSLDRSMVGSEQYF
TGTGCCAGCAGCTTGGACAGGTCGATGGTGGGGAGCGAGCAGTACTTC
>many|TRBJ1-5|TRBV11-2|TRBD1
CASSPGDRLDNQPQHF
TGTGCCAGCAGCCCTGGGGACAGATTGGACAATCAGCCCCAGCATTTT
>many|TRBJ1-2|TRBV10-3|TRBD1
CAISERQGDGYTF
TGTGCCATCAGTGAGAGGCAGGGGGATGGCTACACCTTC
>many|TRBJ1-1|TRBV7-8|.
CASSSGTNTEAFF
TGTGCCAGCAGCTCGGGTACGAACACTGAAGCTTTCTTT
>many|TRBJ1-3|TRBV7-9|.
CASSLVLSGNTIYF
TGTGCCAGCAGCTTAGTTCTCTCTGGAAACACCATATATTTT
>few|TRBJ2-7|TRBV27|TRBD1
CASNPGQGPYEQYF
TGTGCCAGCAACCCGGGACAGGGACCCTACGAGCAGTACTTC
>.|TRBJ1-2|TRBV6-6|.
CASSYPSGEGYTF
TGTGCCAGCAGTTACCCCAGCGGGGAAGGCTACACCTTC
>many|TRBJ2-7|TRBV7-9|.
CASSPVLGGYEQYF
TGTGCCAGCAGCCCCGTTCTGGGAGGCTACGAGCAGTACTTC
>many|TRBJ2-2|TRBV7-9|.
CASSLVTGSNTGELFF
TGTGCCAGCAGCTTAGTAACAGGCTCGAACACCGGGGAGCTGTTTTTT
>few|TRBJ2-2|TRBV11-2|.
CANLRGNTGELFF
TGTGCCAACTTACGCGGGAACACCGGGGAGCTGTTTTTT
>few|TRBJ2-1|TRBV3-1|TRBD2
CASSQDHAGARPPYSYNEQFF
TGTGCCAGCAGCCAAGATCATGCGGGAGCTCGACCCCCCTACTCCTACAATGAGCAGTTCTTC
>many|TRBJ2-4|TRBV11-2|TRBD1
CASSLGRQGKNIQYF
TGTGCCAGCAGCCTAGGAAGACAGGGAAAAAACATTCAGTACTTC
>many|TRBJ2-6|TRBV11-2|.
CASSLGDGPGANVLTF
TGTGCCAGCAGCTTAGGAGATGGCCCTGGGGCCAACGTCCTGACTTTC
>few|TRBJ1-2|TRBV5-6|.
CASSFGTSYGYTF
TGTGCCAGCAGCTTCGGGACATCCTATGGCTACACCTTC
>many|TRBJ2-3|TRBV6-4|TRBD2
CASSVAGGGTDTQYF
TGTGCCAGCAGTGTGGCGGGAGGAGGGACAGATACGCAGTATTTT
>few|TRBJ1-5|TRBV7-8|.
CASSLEAVDSNQPQHF
TGTGCCAGCAGCTTAGAGGCAGTCGATAGCAATCAGCCCCAGCATTTT
>many|TRBJ2-4|TRBV6-2/TRBV6-3|.
CASSLLAGHIQYF
TGTGCCAGCAGCTTGCTGGCGGGCCACATTCAGTACTTC
>few|TRBJ2-7|TRBV4-1|.
CASSQEMAGGVEQYF
TGCGCCAGCAGCCAAGAAATGGCAGGGGGGGTTGAGCAGTACTTC
>many|TRBJ1-4|TRBV7-9|.
CASSSSGDADNEKLFF
TGTGCCAGCAGCTCCTCAGGGGATGCGGATAATGAAAAACTGTTTTTT
>many|TRBJ1-5|TRBV6-1|.
CASSERTGVSNQPQHF
TGTGCCAGCAGTGAACGTACCGGGGTGAGCAATCAGCCCCAGCATTTT
>many|TRBJ2-1|TRBV19|.
CASSTDLSSYNEQFF
TGTGCCAGTAGCACGGACTTGAGCTCCTACAATGAGCAGTTCTTC
>few|TRBJ2-1|TRBV29-1|TRBD1
CSVGGTGVSNEQFF
TGCAGCGTTGGGGGGACAGGGGTCTCAAATGAGCAGTTCTTC
>.|TRBJ2-1|TRBV5-6|.
CASSLVGEGSYNEQFF
TGTGCCAGCAGCTTGGTAGGGGAAGGCTCCTACAATGAGCAGTTCTTC
>.|TRBJ1-1|TRBV28|.
CATTPDTMNTEAFF
TGTGCCACGACCCCCGATACCATGAACACTGAAGCTTTCTTT
>many|TRBJ1-2|TRBV27|.
CASGPSGTLLFDGYTF
TGTGCCAGCGGCCCCTCGGGGACATTGCTGTTCGATGGCTACACCTTC
>.|TRBJ2-7|TRBV20-1|TRBD2
CSARPSGSPYEQYF
TGCAGTGCCAGGCCTAGCGGGAGTCCCTACGAGCAGTACTTC
>.|TRBJ2-7|TRBV6-6|.
CASSYEDSAYF
TGTGCCAGCAGTTACGAAGATTCCGCGTACTTC
>many|TRBJ1-2|TRBV28|.
CASRPPQVHYGYTF
TGTGCCAGCAGGCCCCCACAGGTGCACTATGGCTACACCTTC